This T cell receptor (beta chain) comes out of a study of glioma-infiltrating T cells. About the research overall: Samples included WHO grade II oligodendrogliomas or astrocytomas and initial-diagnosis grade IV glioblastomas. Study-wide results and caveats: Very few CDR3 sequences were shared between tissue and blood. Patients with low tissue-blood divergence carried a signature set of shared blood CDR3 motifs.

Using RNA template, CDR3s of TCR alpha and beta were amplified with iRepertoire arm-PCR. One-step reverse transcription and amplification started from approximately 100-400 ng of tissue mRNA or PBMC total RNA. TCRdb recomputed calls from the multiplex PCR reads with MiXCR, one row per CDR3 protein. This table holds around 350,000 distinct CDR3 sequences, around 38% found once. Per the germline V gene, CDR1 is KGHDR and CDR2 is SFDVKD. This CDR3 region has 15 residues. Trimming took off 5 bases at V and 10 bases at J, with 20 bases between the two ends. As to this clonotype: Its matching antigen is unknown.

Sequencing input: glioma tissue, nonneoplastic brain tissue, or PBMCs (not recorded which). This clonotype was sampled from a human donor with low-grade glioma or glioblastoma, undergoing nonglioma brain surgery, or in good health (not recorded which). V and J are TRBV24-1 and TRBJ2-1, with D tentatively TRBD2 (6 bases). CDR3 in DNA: TGTGCCACCAGTGCAGGATCGCGGACTAACTTCGAGCAGTTCTTC. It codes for CATSAGSRTNFEQFF.